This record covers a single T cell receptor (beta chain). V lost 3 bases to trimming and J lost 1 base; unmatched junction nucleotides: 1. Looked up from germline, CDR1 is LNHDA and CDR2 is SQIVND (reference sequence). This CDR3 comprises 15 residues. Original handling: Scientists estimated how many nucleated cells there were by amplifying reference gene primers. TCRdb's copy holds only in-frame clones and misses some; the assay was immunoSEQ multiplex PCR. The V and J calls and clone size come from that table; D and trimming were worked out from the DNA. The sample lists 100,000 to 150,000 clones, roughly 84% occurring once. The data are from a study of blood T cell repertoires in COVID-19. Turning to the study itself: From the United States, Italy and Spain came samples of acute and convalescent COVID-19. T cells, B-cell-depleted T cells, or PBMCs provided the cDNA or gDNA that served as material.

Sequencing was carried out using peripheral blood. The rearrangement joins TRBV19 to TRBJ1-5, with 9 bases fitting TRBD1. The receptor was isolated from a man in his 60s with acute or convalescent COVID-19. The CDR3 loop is CASSIDRGSNQPQHF. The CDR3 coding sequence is TGTGCCAGTAGTATCGACAGGGGGAGCAATCAGCCCCAGCATTTT.